This is a list of T cell receptor beta chains from one sample in a study of blood T cell repertoires in COVID-19. The protocol was immunoSEQ multiplex PCR, while the TCRdb copy is restricted to in-frame clones and leaves out a portion. This table holds roughly 140,000 clones, approximately 90% found once. Sequencing was carried out using peripheral blood. The receptors shown here come from a woman between 35 and 50 years old with acute or convalescent COVID-19. CDR3s include the opening cysteine and the closing phenylalanine or tryptophan. A D gene is named only where the DNA matches it firmly. Rows may omit the clone size; those that give it use once, few, many or a size class.

TRBV7-8	-	-	TRBJ1-5	CASSLVGGPQHF	TGTGCCAGCAGCTTAGTCGGGGGTCCCCAGCATTTT
TRBV6-5	-	TRBD2	TRBJ2-3	CASSYSAGVETDTQYF	TGTGCCAGCAGTTACTCGGCGGGAGTGGAAACAGATACGCAGTATTTT
TRBV6-5	-	-	TRBJ1-1	CASRAYGVDTEAFF	TGTGCCAGCAGAGCTTACGGGGTAGACACTGAAGCTTTCTTT
TRBV19	-	TRBD1	TRBJ1-4	CASRTLNRGRGEKLFF	TGTGCCAGTAGGACCTTGAACAGGGGAAGAGGTGAAAAACTGTTTTTT
TRBV27	-	TRBD2	TRBJ2-1	CASRLGLAQQYNEQFF	TGTGCCAGCAGACTGGGACTAGCGCAGCAATACAATGAGCAGTTCTTC
TRBV10-3	-	TRBD1	TRBJ1-1	CAIRGTGDNTEAFF	TGTGCCATCAGAGGGACAGGGGACAACACTGAAGCTTTCTTT
TRBV5-5	-	-	TRBJ2-7	CASSLERGPLEQYF	TGTGCCAGCAGCTTGGAAAGGGGCCCGCTCGAGCAGTACTTC
TRBV19	-	-	TRBJ1-5	CASSNLAGQPQHF	TGTGCCAGTAGTAATCTCGCGGGTCAGCCCCAGCATTTT
TRBV7-9	-	TRBD2	TRBJ2-7	CASRGLAGLQEQYF	TGTGCCAGCAGGGGACTAGCGGGCCTACAGGAGCAGTACTTC
TRBV19	-	TRBD1	TRBJ2-5	CASRRILKSTGEEETQYF	TGTGCCAGTCGACGCATCCTGAAGTCGACAGGGGAGGAGGAGACCCAGTACTTC
TRBV5-1	-	-	TRBJ2-3	CASSLVTSRTDTQYF	TGCGCCAGCAGCTTGGTCACAAGCAGGACAGATACGCAGTATTTT
TRBV4-1	-	-	TRBJ2-1	CASSQEVSPAGNEQFF	TGCGCCAGCAGCCAAGAAGTCTCCCCGGCGGGGAATGAGCAGTTCTTC
TRBV11-2	-	TRBD2	TRBJ2-7	CASSLRSTSGFYEQYF	TGTGCCAGCAGCTTAAGAAGTACTAGCGGATTCTACGAGCAGTACTTC
TRBV7-8	-	-	TRBJ1-1	CASSPDSFEAFF	TGTGCCAGCAGCCCAGACAGTTTTGAAGCTTTCTTT
TRBV2	-	TRBD1	TRBJ2-5	CASTGGETQYF	TGTGCCAGCACAGGGGGAGAGACCCAGTACTTC
TRBV5-1	-	-	TRBJ2-2	CASSLPGPGNGELFF	TGCGCCAGCAGCTTACCAGGCCCCGGCAACGGGGAGCTGTTTTTT
TRBV15	-	TRBD1	TRBJ2-3	CATSRRQGGADTQYF	TGTGCCACCAGCAGACGACAGGGCGGCGCAGATACGCAGTATTTT
TRBV5-4	once	TRBD1	TRBJ2-7	CASSEGQGYSYEQYF	TGTGCCAGCAGCGAAGGACAGGGTTACTCCTACGAGCAGTACTTC
TRBV5-1	-	TRBD1	TRBJ1-1	CASSSSPGTGWEAFF	TGCGCCAGCAGTTCTTCTCCCGGGACAGGGTGGGAAGCTTTCTTT
TRBV28	-	-	TRBJ2-7	CASSFEWGVGAYEQYF	TGTGCCAGCAGTTTTGAGTGGGGGGTAGGAGCCTACGAGCAGTACTTC
TRBV7-8	-	TRBD1	TRBJ2-7	CASSSSGQGAYEQYF	TGTGCCAGCAGCTCGTCCGGACAGGGGGCCTACGAGCAGTACTTC
TRBV2	-	TRBD2	TRBJ2-7	CASVLAGGSYEQYF	TGTGCCAGCGTTCTAGCGGGAGGTAGCTACGAGCAGTACTTC
TRBV6-5	-	-	TRBJ2-7	CASRSTGGSYEQYF	TGTGCCAGCAGGTCGACAGGAGGATCCTACGAGCAGTACTTC
TRBV5-1	-	TRBD2	TRBJ2-4	CASSLSGGAENIQYF	TGCGCCAGCAGCTTGAGCGGGGGGGCAGAAAACATTCAGTACTTC
TRBV27	few	TRBD1	TRBJ1-2	CASSLSGQGYGYTF	TGTGCCAGCAGTTTATCGGGACAGGGCTATGGCTACACCTTC
TRBV18	-	-	TRBJ1-4	CASSPEQGRNEKLFF	TGTGCCAGCTCACCAGAACAGGGTCGCAATGAAAAACTGTTTTTT
TRBV27	-	-	TRBJ2-1	CASSPSSYGEQFF	TGTGCCAGCAGTCCATCTAGCTATGGTGAGCAGTTCTTC
TRBV9	-	-	TRBJ2-3	CASSVVSTDTQYF	TGTGCCAGCAGCGTAGTCTCGACAGATACGCAGTATTTT
TRBV19	-	-	TRBJ1-5	CASSLGHEVGPQHF	TGTGCCAGTAGTTTGGGGCACGAGGTAGGGCCCCAGCATTTT
TRBV5-1	-	TRBD2	TRBJ2-1	CASSLASGAYNEQFF	TGCGCCAGCAGCTTGGCTAGCGGCGCCTACAATGAGCAGTTCTTC
TRBV28	-	-	TRBJ2-1	CASRPPGAGEPYNEQFF	TGTGCCAGCAGGCCCCCGGGGGCGGGGGAGCCGTACAATGAGCAGTTCTTC
TRBV29-1	-	-	TRBJ2-3	CSVEDGWAGFTDTQYF	TGCAGCGTTGAAGATGGATGGGCTGGATTCACAGATACGCAGTATTTT
TRBV7-9	-	-	TRBJ1-1	CASSFQGSLEAFF	TGTGCCAGCAGCTTTCAGGGGTCCCTTGAAGCTTTCTTT
TRBV6-5	-	TRBD1	TRBJ2-3	CASRTDRGGTDTQYF	TGTGCCAGCAGAACCGACAGGGGAGGCACAGATACGCAGTATTTT
TRBV6-1	-	-	TRBJ1-2	CASSEPGGYTF	TGTGCCAGCAGTGAACCGGGGGGCTACACCTTC
TRBV6-5	-	TRBD1	TRBJ1-2	CASSYLGQGAIPYTF	TGTGCCAGCAGTTATTTGGGACAGGGGGCTATTCCCTACACCTTC
TRBV6-5	-	TRBD1	TRBJ1-2	CASTTGGNGYTF	TGTGCCAGCACCACAGGGGGCAATGGCTACACCTTC
TRBV28	once	-	TRBJ1-1	CASSLQSAGTEAFF	TGTGCCAGCAGCCTTCAATCAGCGGGGACTGAAGCTTTCTTT
TRBV19	-	TRBD1	TRBJ1-2	CASQTGAYGYTF	TGTGCCAGCCAAACAGGGGCCTATGGCTACACCTTC
TRBV7-9	-	-	TRBJ1-6	CASSLAHTNPYNSPLHF	TGTGCCAGCAGCTTAGCCCACACGAACCCCTATAATTCACCCCTCCACTTT
TRBV5-8	-	-	TRBJ2-7	CASSPNSYEQYF	TGTGCCAGCAGCCCAAACTCCTACGAGCAGTACTTC
TRBV19	-	TRBD1	TRBJ1-6	CASTPQQGDGSPLHF	TGTGCCAGTACTCCTCAGCAGGGGGACGGTTCACCCCTCCACTTT
TRBV10-3	-	TRBD2	TRBJ2-2	CAILKGGGTNTGELFF	TGTGCCATCCTTAAGGGCGGGGGGACGAACACCGGGGAGCTGTTTTTT
TRBV30	-	TRBD1	TRBJ1-2	CAWRLQGARRGYTF	TGTGCCTGGAGGCTACAGGGGGCGCGTCGAGGCTACACCTTC
TRBV29-1	-	TRBD1	TRBJ1-5	CSAQTGPGQPQHF	TGCAGCGCCCAGACAGGGCCCGGTCAGCCCCAGCATTTT
TRBV5-3	-	-	TRBJ2-7	CARSFKGVKDWEQYF	TGTGCCAGAAGCTTTAAAGGGGTCAAAGATTGGGAGCAGTACTTC
TRBV7-2	-	TRBD2	TRBJ2-7	CASSWGTSGTEQYF	TGTGCCAGCAGCTGGGGGACTAGCGGGACAGAGCAGTACTTC
TRBV5-1	-	-	TRBJ2-7	CASSLEYRAAAYEQYF	TGCGCCAGCAGCTTGGAGTACAGGGCTGCGGCCTACGAGCAGTACTTC